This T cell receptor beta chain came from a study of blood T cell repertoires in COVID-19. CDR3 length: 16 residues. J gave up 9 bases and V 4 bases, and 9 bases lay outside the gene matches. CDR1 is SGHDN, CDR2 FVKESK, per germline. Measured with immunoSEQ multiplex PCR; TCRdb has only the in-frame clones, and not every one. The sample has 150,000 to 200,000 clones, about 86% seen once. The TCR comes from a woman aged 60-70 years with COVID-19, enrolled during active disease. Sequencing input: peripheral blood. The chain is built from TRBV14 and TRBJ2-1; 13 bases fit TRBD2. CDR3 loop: CASSPPQGLAGVEQFF. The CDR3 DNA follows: TGTGCCAGCAGCCCCCCCCAAGGACTAGCGGGAGTTGAGCAGTTCTTC.